The 15 T cell receptor beta chains in this list originate from one sample, sequenced in a study of CD8 T cells in Susac syndrome. RNA, at roughly 0.45 to 1 ug, was reverse transcribed with random hexamers. MiXCR, run by TCRdb on the immunoSEQ multiplex PCR reads, gives a single entry per CDR3 protein. The sample consists of about 120,000 distinct CDR3 sequences, 85% to 95% of them appearing once. Sequencing was carried out using CD8+ T cells from PBMCs. The receptor source for this set is a human donor in good health.

V usage is TRBV25-1 and J usage is TRBJ1-2; D is uncertain. V lost 4 bases, J lost 8 bases, and 11 bases lay in between. Germline values: CDR1 MGHDK, CDR2 SYGVNS. There are 12 residues in the CDR3. Here the CDR3 DNA reads TGTGCCAGCAGTGGGGATCGGAGGGGCTACACCTTC. The encoded protein is CASSGDRRGYTF.

V usage is TRBV6-5 and J usage is TRBJ1-5; D remains ambiguous. V gave up 4 bases and J gave up 6 bases, with 10 bases separating them. CDR3 length: 13 residues. CDR1 and CDR2 from the germline V gene are MNHEY and SVGAGI. The CDR3 DNA follows: TGTGCCAGCAGTTCCTCGCGGGTTCAGCCCCAGCATTTT. Translated, it gives CASSSSRVQPQHF.

The V and J genes are TRBV29-1 and TRBJ2-3, with TRBD1 matching 7 bases. V gave up 3 bases and J gave up 4 bases; unmatched junction bases: 4. Per germline, CDR1 SQVTM and CDR2 ANQGSEA. CDR3 length: 13 residues. CDR3 region: CSVEGQMSDTQYF. The CDR3 DNA reads TGCAGCGTTGAGGGACAGATGTCAGATACGCAGTATTTT.

The chain is built from TRBV6-2 or TRBV6-3 and TRBJ1-1; D is ambiguous. This CDR3 has 13 residues. Trimming took 6 bases from V and 1 from J, leaving 9 bases between them. Germline assignment: CDR1 MNHEY and CDR2 SVGEGT. The CDR3 coding sequence is TGTGCCAGCAGGAGGCACAAGAACACTGAAGCTTTCTTT. This codes for CASRRHKNTEAFF.

V gene TRBV14 combines with J gene TRBJ2-7; TRBD2 might be the D (6 bases). Trimming took 3 bases from V and 4 from J, leaving 19 bases between them. Germline CDR1 is SGHDN and CDR2 is FVKESK. The CDR3 is 16 amino acids. The CDR3 here is CASSHGLFGSRYEQYF. In nucleotides, the CDR3 is TGTGCCAGCAGCCATGGTCTCTTCGGGAGCCGGTACGAGCAGTACTTC.

The J gene is TRBJ1-5, the V gene TRBV12-3 or TRBV12-4; D is ambiguous. This CDR3 contains 15 residues. Trimming took off 5 bases at V and 0 bases at J, with 11 bases between the two ends. Written as DNA, the CDR3 is TGTGCCAGCAGTGCAGGACCCAATAGCAATCAGCCCCAGCATTTT. It codes for CASSAGPNSNQPQHF.

The V call is TRBV7-9, the J call TRBJ1-1; D is uncertain. The CDR3 runs 12 residues. CDR1 and CDR2 (germline): SEHNR, FQNEAQ (reference sequence). Trimming took 1 base from V and 6 from J, leaving 6 bases between them. CDR3 bases: TGTGCCAGCAGCTTAGGATTGGCTGAAGCTTTCTTT. Protein sequence: CASSLGLAEAFF. The full variable domain, rest sourced from reference TRBV7-9 and TRBJ1-1, is DTGVSQNPRHKITKRGQNVTFRCDPISEHNRLYWYRQTLGQGPEFLTYFQNEAQLEKSRLLSDRFSAERPKGSFSTLEIQRTEQGDSAMYLCASSLGLAEAFFGQGTRLTVV.

This chain connects TRBV29-1 to TRBJ2-1, with TRBD2 as a possible D gene (6 bases). CDR1 and CDR2 from the germline V gene are SQVTM and ANQGSEA. CDR3 length equals 13 residues. The V and J ends lost 4 bases and 7 bases respectively, with 14 bases between them. The CDR3 sequence: CSVAPQEGNEQFF. As DNA, the CDR3 is TGCAGCGTTGCCCCGCAGGAGGGGAATGAGCAGTTCTTC.

Points on this clonotype: A read error may account for a junction end that differs from germline. The chain links TRBV12-3 or TRBV12-4 to TRBJ1-3; 7 bases map to TRBD1. This CDR3 has 12 amino acids. CDR3 residues: CASSFAGGGGDF. The CDR3 DNA sequence: TGTGCCAGCAGTTTCGCAGGGGGAGGCGGAGATTTT.

The chain employs TRBV6-1 and TRBJ2-5; D unclear. The CDR3 spans 14 residues. Germline-derived CDR1 and CDR2 are MNHNS and SASEGT. V was clipped by 4 bases and J by 4 bases, with 13 bases between them. The CDR3 region is CASSALSPGETQYF. CDR3 sequence (DNA): TGTGCCAGCAGTGCACTATCGCCCGGAGAGACCCAGTACTTC.

V gene TRBV3-1 combines with J gene TRBJ2-2, with 10 bases matching TRBD2. This CDR3 region has 17 residues. Per the germline V gene, CDR1 is LGHDT and CDR2 is YNNKEL (reference sequence). Losses at the gene ends were 1 base for V and 6 bases for J; bases not matched to a gene: 8. The CDR3 here is CASSQVRAGGPAGELFF. The CDR3 DNA sequence: TGTGCCAGCAGCCAAGTAAGAGCGGGAGGGCCGGCCGGGGAGCTGTTTTTT.

This chain joins TRBV6-4 and TRBJ2-1; D uncertain. The V gene lost 10 bases and the J gene lost 4 bases, with 11 bases spanning the gap. The CDR3 runs to 12 residues. Germline V gene sequence: CDR1 MRHNA, CDR2 SNTAGT. CDR3 sequence (DNA): TGTGCCATCGATGTAGCATACAATGAGCAGTTCTTC. Amino acids: CAIDVAYNEQFF.

The chain employs TRBV18 and TRBJ2-2, with D maybe TRBD1 (6 bases). The V gene lost 3 bases and the J gene lost 0 bases, with 11 bases spanning the gap. Germline V gene sequence: CDR1 KGHSH, CDR2 LQKENI. The CDR3 covers 16 residues. The CDR3 coding sequence is TGTGCCAGCTCACCCACCCGGACAGCGAACACCGGGGAGCTGTTTTTT. It yields the protein CASSPTRTANTGELFF.

The rearrangement links TRBV24-1 to TRBJ2-2; possible D gene TRBD2, 5 bases. CDR3 length: 14 amino acids. Germline CDR1 reads KGHDR; CDR2 reads SFDVKD. Trimming took 9 bases from V and 3 from J, leaving 13 bases between them. The CDR3 here is CATGPGWDTGELFF. The DNA for the CDR3 is TGTGCCACCGGCCCGGGGTGGGACACCGGGGAGCTGTTTTTT.

This chain connects TRBV2 to TRBJ2-3; 7 nucleotides align to TRBD1. Germline V gives CDR1 SNHLY, CDR2 FYNNEI. With V trimmed by 6 bases and J by 6 bases, 9 bases remained unmatched. This CDR3 is built from 14 residues. The DNA of the CDR3 is TGTGCCAGCAGGTACACAGGGGTGGCGGATACGCAGTATTTT. It translates to CASRYTGVADTQYF.